Listed below are T cell receptor beta chains from one sample, sequenced in a study of OX40 agonist ivuxolimab in advanced cancers. Generated by immunoSEQ multiplex PCR, the TCRdb table keeps only in-frame clones and is missing some. The repertoire has approximately 60,000 clones, 92% of them found once; the top ten carry around 0.63%. Sequenced material: CD4+ or CD8+ T cells sorted from blood, taken in a trial of the OX40 agonist ivuxolimab. The receptors were gathered from an adult with an advanced solid tumor such as melanoma, head and neck, liver or kidney cancer. Both conserved end residues are part of each CDR3. The order of the fields is V gene, J gene, clone size, D gene, CDR3 DNA, CDR3 protein. D genes are given only for firm matches. Rows may omit the clone size; those that give it use once, few, many or a size class.

V: TRBV7-8
J: TRBJ2-1
size: -
D: -
DNA: TGTGCCAGCAGTTCCGACTACCAGAGGGGGAGGGAGCAGTTCTTC
CDR3: CASSSDYQRGREQFF

V: TRBV19
J: TRBJ2-1
size: -
D: -
DNA: TGTGCCAGTAGTATAGGACCCAATGAGCAGTTCTTC
CDR3: CASSIGPNEQFF

V: TRBV5-1
J: TRBJ2-5
size: once
D: TRBD2
DNA: TGCGCCAGCAGCTATGCGGGGGGCTGGGAGACCCAGTACTTC
CDR3: CASSYAGGWETQYF

V: TRBV9
J: TRBJ2-1
size: -
D: -
DNA: TGTGCCAGCAGCGTAGCGCCCGGGGGTGAGCAGTTCTTC
CDR3: CASSVAPGGEQFF

V: TRBV5-6
J: TRBJ1-5
size: -
D: -
DNA: TGTGCCAGCAGCTTGGAACGGAGGAATCAGCCCCAGCATTTT
CDR3: CASSLERRNQPQHF

V: TRBV15
J: TRBJ2-7
size: -
D: TRBD1
DNA: TGTGCCACCAGCAGAGACCCGGGACAGTACTCCTACGAGCAGTACTTC
CDR3: CATSRDPGQYSYEQYF

V: TRBV4-1
J: TRBJ1-2
size: -
D: -
DNA: TGCGCCAGCAGCCAGGGGGAATGGGGCCTCTATGGCTACACCTTC
CDR3: CASSQGEWGLYGYTF

V: TRBV7-9
J: TRBJ2-1
size: -
D: -
DNA: TGTGCCAGCAGCTTAGCGGGGGAGTACAATGAGCAGTTCTTC
CDR3: CASSLAGEYNEQFF

V: TRBV10-3
J: TRBJ1-5
size: -
D: -
DNA: TGTGCTATCAGTCCGGACTTGAATCAGCCCCAGCATTTT
CDR3: CAISPDLNQPQHF

V: TRBV4-1
J: TRBJ1-2
size: -
D: -
DNA: TGCGCCAGTTTCCCCCCCAGTGGTGGGTATGGCTACACCTTC
CDR3: CASFPPSGGYGYTF

V: TRBV5-4
J: TRBJ1-2
size: medium-sized
D: -
DNA: TGTGCCAGCAGCTTGGGAGGCAGCAACTATGGCTACACCTTC
CDR3: CASSLGGSNYGYTF

V: TRBV10-3
J: TRBJ1-2
size: -
D: TRBD1
DNA: TGTGCCATCAGTGGAGACAGGGAATTCGGCTACACCTTC
CDR3: CAISGDREFGYTF

V: TRBV5-1
J: TRBJ1-2
size: -
D: TRBD1
DNA: TGCGCCAGCAGCTTTGAGGGCCCGCCAGGGGGTGGCTACACCTTC
CDR3: CASSFEGPPGGGYTF

V: TRBV30
J: TRBJ2-1
size: -
D: TRBD2
DNA: TGTGCCTGGAGTGCCCTAGCGGGAGGACCATACAATGAGCAGTTCTTC
CDR3: CAWSALAGGPYNEQFF

V: TRBV11-3
J: TRBJ1-2
size: -
D: -
DNA: TGTGCCAGCAGCGACCGGGACGGATATGGCTACACCTTC
CDR3: CASSDRDGYGYTF

V: TRBV7-9
J: TRBJ2-1
size: -
D: -
DNA: TGTGCCAGCAGCGGGGGATTCTTC
CDR3: CASSGGFF

V: TRBV6-5
J: TRBJ2-7
size: -
D: -
DNA: TGTGCCAGCAACGGGGGCGGGTACGAGCAGTACTTC
CDR3: CASNGGGYEQYF

V: TRBV29-1
J: TRBJ2-5
size: -
D: TRBD2
DNA: TGCAGCGTTGCCCTAGCGGGGGGGCGGGAGACCCAGTACTTC
CDR3: CSVALAGGRETQYF

V: TRBV7-3
J: TRBJ2-1
size: -
D: TRBD2
DNA: TGTGCCAGCAGCTTAAGTGTTAGCGGGACCTACAATGAGCAGTTCTTC
CDR3: CASSLSVSGTYNEQFF

V: TRBV30
J: TRBJ2-3
size: -
D: TRBD2
DNA: TGTGCCTCCAGGCTCGGGAGGGGGGGGACAGATACGCAGTATTTT
CDR3: CASRLGRGGTDTQYF

V: TRBV5-8
J: TRBJ2-5
size: -
D: TRBD2
DNA: TGTGCCAGCAGCGGGACTAGCGACATAACCCAGTACTTC
CDR3: CASSGTSDITQYF

V: TRBV5-5
J: TRBJ1-4
size: -
D: -
DNA: TGTGCCAGCAGAAAACCTGAGCATGAAAAACTGTTTTTT
CDR3: CASRKPEHEKLFF

V: TRBV4-1
J: TRBJ2-1
size: -
D: TRBD2
DNA: TGCGCCAGCAGCCAAGATATAGCTAGCGGGAACAATGAGCAGTTCTTC
CDR3: CASSQDIASGNNEQFF

V: TRBV5-1
J: TRBJ2-3
size: -
D: TRBD1
DNA: TGCGCCAGCAGCTCCCGACAGGGGCGCTTCGTGGATACGCAGTATTTT
CDR3: CASSSRQGRFVDTQYF

V: TRBV11-2
J: TRBJ1-1
size: -
D: -
DNA: TGTGCCAGCAGCTTAGTATCAGTTTTGAACACTGAAGCTTTCTTT
CDR3: CASSLVSVLNTEAFF

V: TRBV13
J: TRBJ2-1
size: -
D: TRBD2
DNA: TGTGCCAGCAGCACCCGACTAGCGGATTTCTACAATGAGCAGTTCTTC
CDR3: CASSTRLADFYNEQFF

V: TRBV12-5
J: TRBJ1-5
size: -
D: -
DNA: TGTGCTAGTGGTTTCCAATATCAGCCCCAGCATTTT
CDR3: CASGFQYQPQHF

V: TRBV11-2
J: TRBJ1-1
size: -
D: -
DNA: TGTGCCAGCAGCTTAGCCCCGGGGGGTTTTGAAGCTTTCTTT
CDR3: CASSLAPGGFEAFF

V: TRBV5-3
J: TRBJ2-7
size: -
D: -
DNA: TGTGCACCTCCGTCGGGGGCCCGCTCCTACGAGCAGTACTTC
CDR3: CAPPSGARSYEQYF

V: TRBV30
J: TRBJ1-2
size: -
D: -
DNA: TGTGCCTGGAGCTCAACGGAGCAACCGCCCGCCTTC
CDR3: CAWSSTEQPPAF

V: TRBV6-1
J: TRBJ1-1
size: -
D: -
DNA: TGTGCCAGCAGTGACCCGGCCCCTGAAGCTTTCTTT
CDR3: CASSDPAPEAFF

V: TRBV29-1
J: TRBJ2-3
size: -
D: -
DNA: TGCAGCGTTGACGGGGGCAGAACAGATACGCAGTATTTT
CDR3: CSVDGGRTDTQYF

V: TRBV5-1
J: TRBJ2-2
size: -
D: -
DNA: TGCGCCAGCAGCTTGGTGGGCATCGGGGAGCTGTTTTTT
CDR3: CASSLVGIGELFF

V: TRBV7-9
J: TRBJ2-5
size: -
D: -
DNA: TGTGCCAGCAGCTTACAGATCCAAGAGACCCAGTACTTC
CDR3: CASSLQIQETQYF

V: TRBV7-9
J: TRBJ2-3
size: -
D: -
DNA: TGTGCCAGCAGCTTTGGAACAGAATTAGATACGCAGTATTTT
CDR3: CASSFGTELDTQYF

V: TRBV4-2
J: TRBJ2-1
size: few
D: -
DNA: TGTGCCAGCAGCCAAGCGACCAAGGTTCACGGCCTAGCAAACAATGAGCAGTTCTTC
CDR3: CASSQATKVHGLANNEQFF

V: TRBV5-1
J: TRBJ2-7
size: once
D: TRBD2
DNA: TGCGCCAGCACCTCGTCTAGCGGGGTCTACGAGCAGTACTTC
CDR3: CASTSSSGVYEQYF